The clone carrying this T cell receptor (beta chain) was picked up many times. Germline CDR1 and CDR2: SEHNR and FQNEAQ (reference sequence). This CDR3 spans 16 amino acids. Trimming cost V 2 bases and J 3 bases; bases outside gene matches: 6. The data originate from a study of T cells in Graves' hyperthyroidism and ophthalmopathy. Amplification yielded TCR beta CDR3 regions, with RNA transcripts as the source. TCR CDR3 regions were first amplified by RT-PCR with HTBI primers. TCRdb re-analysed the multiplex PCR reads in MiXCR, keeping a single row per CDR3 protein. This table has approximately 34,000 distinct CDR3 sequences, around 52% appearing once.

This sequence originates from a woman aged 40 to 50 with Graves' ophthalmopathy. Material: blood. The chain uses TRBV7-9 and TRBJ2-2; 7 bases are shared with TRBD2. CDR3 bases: TGTGCCAGCAGCTTATTGAGCGGGGAGTACACCGGGGAGCTGTTTTTT. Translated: CASSLLSGEYTGELFF.